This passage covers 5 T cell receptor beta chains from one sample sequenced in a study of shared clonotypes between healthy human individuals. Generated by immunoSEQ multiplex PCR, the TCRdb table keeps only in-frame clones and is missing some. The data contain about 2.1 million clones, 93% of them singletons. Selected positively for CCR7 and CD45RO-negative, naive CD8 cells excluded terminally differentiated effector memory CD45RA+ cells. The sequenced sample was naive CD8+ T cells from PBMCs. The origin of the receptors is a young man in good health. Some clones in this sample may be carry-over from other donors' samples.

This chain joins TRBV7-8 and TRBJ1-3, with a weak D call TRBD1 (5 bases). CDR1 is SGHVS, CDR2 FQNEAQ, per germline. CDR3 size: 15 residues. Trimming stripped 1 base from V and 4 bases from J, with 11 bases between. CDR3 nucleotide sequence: TGTGCCAGCAGCTTAGGACAGTTGCGAGGAAACACCATATATTTT. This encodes CASSLGQLRGNTIYF.

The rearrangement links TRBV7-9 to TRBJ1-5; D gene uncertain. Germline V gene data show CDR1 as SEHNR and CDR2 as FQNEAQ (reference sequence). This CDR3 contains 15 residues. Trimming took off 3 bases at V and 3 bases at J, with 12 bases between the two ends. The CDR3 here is CASSLGKGNNQPQHF. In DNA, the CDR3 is TGTGCCAGCAGCTTGGGCAAGGGCAACAATCAGCCCCAGCATTTT. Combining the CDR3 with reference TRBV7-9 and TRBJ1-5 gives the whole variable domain DTGVSQNPRHKITKRGQNVTFRCDPISEHNRLYWYRQTLGQGPEFLTYFQNEAQLEKSRLLSDRFSAERPKGSFSTLEIQRTEQGDSAMYLCASSLGKGNNQPQHFGDGTRLSIL.

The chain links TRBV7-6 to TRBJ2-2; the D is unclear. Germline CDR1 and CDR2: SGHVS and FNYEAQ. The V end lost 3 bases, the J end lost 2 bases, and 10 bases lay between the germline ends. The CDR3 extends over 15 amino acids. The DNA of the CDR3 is TGTGCCAGCAGCTTTTTCCGCGGCAACACCGGGGAGCTGTTTTTT. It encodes CASSFFRGNTGELFF.

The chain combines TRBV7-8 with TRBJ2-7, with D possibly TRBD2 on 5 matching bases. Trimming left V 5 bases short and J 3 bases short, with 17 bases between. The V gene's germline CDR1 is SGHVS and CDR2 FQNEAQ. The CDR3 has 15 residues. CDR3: CASSRKEGSRYEQYF. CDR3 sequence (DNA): TGTGCCAGCAGCCGCAAAGAGGGATCCCGCTACGAGCAGTACTTC. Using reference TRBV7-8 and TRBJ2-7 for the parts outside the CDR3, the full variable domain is GAGVSQSPRYKVAKRGQDVALRCDPISGHVSLFWYQQALGQGPEFLTYFQNEAQLDKSGLPSDRFFAERPEGSVSTLKIQRTQQEDSAVYLCASSRKEGSRYEQYFGPGTRLTVT.

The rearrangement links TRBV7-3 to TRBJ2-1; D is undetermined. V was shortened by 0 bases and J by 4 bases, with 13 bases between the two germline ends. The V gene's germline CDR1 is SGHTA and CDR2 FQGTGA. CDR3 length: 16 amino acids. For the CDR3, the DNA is TGTGCCAGCAGCTTAACCAGTGGGATTGGGTACAATGAGCAGTTCTTC. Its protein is CASSLTSGIGYNEQFF.